This TCR beta chain was sequenced during a study of blood T cell repertoires in COVID-19 (dated by TCRdb to the early 2020s). About the study as a whole: Samples from collaborators originated in the United States, Italy and Spain and spanned both the acute and convalescent phases of COVID-19. The material from the prospective study consisted of cDNA or gDNA derived from T cells, B-cell-depleted T cells, or PBMCs. Subjects who had been exposed to COVID-19, were actively infected with it, or had recovered from it provided the deeply sampled blood TCRbeta repertoires that made up the dataset. The repertoires were released in a freely available public database intended as a resource for research on the immune response to SARS-CoV-2. The samples were drawn from two sources: the first 160 participants of the ongoing ImmuneRACE study, and 1,200 or so subjects contributed by 6 global collaborators. A de-identified subject ID, COVID-19 status, age in years and sex were almost always included in the sample metadata. Where HLA class I and class II types were available, the types were taken from metadata supplied by the sample provider, not from assay-based typing. Overall study outcomes, separate from this receptor: How much clinical and demographic metadata was included differed by source and by participant, and the metadata was provided uncurated.

TCRbeta CDR3 regions were amplified from genomic DNA by means of the immunoSEQ Assay, a bias-controlled multiplex PCR. Per the source publication's procedure: Nucleated cell counts per sample were estimated from amplification of reference gene primers within the assay. To quantify the absolute abundance of each unique TCRbeta CDR3 rearrangement, sequence reads were collapsed and filtered. For each sample, productive Simpson clonality was calculated as the square root of Simpson's diversity index across productive rearrangements. TCRdb took over this immuneACCESS table, retaining in-frame rearrangements with V and J assigned. Such tables are incomplete; in checked studies, under half of the missing clones stem from an unresolved V gene, and the remainder is unexplained. The D gene and trimming were derived from the DNA, and the V and J assignments and clone size from that table. The sample includes 95,000 to 150,000 clones, with more than 80% observed a single time. Approximately 4.3% of the sample is taken by the ten largest.

Regarding this clone: The target of this receptor is not known. Per-base qualities were not stored, and no clone one base away is much larger.

Whole blood was collected in K2EDTA tubes by collaborating institutions according to the institutions' own protocols. For TCRbeta analysis, collaborator samples were shipped as frozen whole blood, as isolated PBMCs, or as DNA extracted from either sample type. Sequencing was done on a sample of peripheral blood. The sequence was collected from a man aged 35 to 55 with acute or convalescent COVID-19.

The CDR3: CASRPAQGGGNTIYF. The sequenced DNA: TGTGCCAGCAGACCCGCTCAGGGAGGGGGGAACACCATATATTTT. Recombination connected TRBV6-5 to TRBJ1-3; D gene: possibly TRBD1, on 6 matching bases. Taken from cysteine to phenylalanine, the CDR3 has 15 residues. The retained sequence is limited to the CDR3, 45 bases, with the frame set at the first base. V is pared back by 6 bases and J by 7 bases, with 19 bases lying between the germline termini. CDR1 and CDR2, looked up from the germline V gene, are MNHEY and SVGAGI.